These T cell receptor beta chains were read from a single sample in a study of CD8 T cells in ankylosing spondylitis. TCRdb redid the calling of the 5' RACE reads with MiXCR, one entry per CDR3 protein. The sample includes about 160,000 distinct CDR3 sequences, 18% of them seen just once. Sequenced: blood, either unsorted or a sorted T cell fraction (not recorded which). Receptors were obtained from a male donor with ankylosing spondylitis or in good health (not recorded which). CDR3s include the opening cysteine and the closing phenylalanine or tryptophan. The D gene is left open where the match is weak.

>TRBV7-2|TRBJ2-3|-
CASSLQPSVRDTQYF
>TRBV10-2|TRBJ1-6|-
CASSRDSHADSPLHF
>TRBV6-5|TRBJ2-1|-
CASSYSRDEQFF
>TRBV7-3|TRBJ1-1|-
CASSFDPNTEAFF
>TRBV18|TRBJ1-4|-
CASSPPIRTNEKLFF
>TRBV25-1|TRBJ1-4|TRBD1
CASSGTGGRSEKLFF
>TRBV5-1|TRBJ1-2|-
CASSPGTTANYGYTF
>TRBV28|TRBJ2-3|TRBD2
CASRTRASGDTDTQYF
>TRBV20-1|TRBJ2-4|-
CSASVDLAKNIQYF
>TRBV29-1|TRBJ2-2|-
CSYRSGLNTGELFF
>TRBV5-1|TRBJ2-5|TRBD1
CASGPYSGGQETQYF
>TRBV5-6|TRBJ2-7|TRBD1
CASSYRDSLYEQYF
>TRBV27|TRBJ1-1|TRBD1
CASSLSGGTGQGFF
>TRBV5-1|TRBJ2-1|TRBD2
CASSLLAGDEQFF
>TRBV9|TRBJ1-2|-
CASSPFQGWRVYGYTF
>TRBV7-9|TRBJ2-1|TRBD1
CASSLVTGGGNEQFF
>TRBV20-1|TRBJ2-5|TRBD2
CSVAGVVETQYF
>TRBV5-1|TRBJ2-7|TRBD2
CASSGGLGSYEQYF
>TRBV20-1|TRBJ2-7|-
CSASSGISSYEQYF
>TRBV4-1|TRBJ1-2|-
CASSQDPPGQGYGYTF
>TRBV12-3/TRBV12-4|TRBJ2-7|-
CASSFLSGREQYF
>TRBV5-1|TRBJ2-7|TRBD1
CASIGPGTGAEQYF
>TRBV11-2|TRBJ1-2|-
CASSATGNLLSNYGYTF
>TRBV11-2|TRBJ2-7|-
CASSLEGSVNEQYF
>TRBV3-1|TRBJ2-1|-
CASSQRGYNEQFF
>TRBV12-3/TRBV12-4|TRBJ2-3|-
CASSFFQDTQYF
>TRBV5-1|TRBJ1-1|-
CASSWGAGDTEAFF
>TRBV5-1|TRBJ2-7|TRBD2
CASRLAGYGEQYF
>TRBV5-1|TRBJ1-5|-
CASSLGAAGNPGQPQHF
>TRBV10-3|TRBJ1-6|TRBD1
CAIGRGDSKDNSPLHF
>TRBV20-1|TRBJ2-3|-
CSGDLHADTQYF
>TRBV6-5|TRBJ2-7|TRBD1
CASSYSGQATYEQYF
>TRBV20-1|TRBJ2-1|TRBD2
CSAPAGVAYNEQFF
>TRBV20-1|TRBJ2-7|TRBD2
CSAGPSGIAYEQYF
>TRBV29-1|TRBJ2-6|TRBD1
CSVEDRGRPNVLTF
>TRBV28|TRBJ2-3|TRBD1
CASSSLMDRGRADTQYF
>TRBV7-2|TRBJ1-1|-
CASSLYGTGNTEAFF
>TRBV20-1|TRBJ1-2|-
CSARVVTAFDGYTF
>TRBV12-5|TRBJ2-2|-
CASGITGITGELFF
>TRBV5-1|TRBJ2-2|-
CASIDTANTGELFF
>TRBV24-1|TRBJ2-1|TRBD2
CATSGPGLAGVTSTYNEQFF
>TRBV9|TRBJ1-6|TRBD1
CASSGGGTGGNSPLHF
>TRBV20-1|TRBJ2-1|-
CSARQGPGEQFF
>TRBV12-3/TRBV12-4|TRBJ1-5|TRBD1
CASRGQGSVGNQPQHF
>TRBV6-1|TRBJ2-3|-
CASRLTVQTDTQYF
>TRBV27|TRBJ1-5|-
CASSSQGVNQPQHF
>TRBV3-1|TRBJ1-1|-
CASSQGSLTEAFF
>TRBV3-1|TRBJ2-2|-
CACCQDAAKPGELFF
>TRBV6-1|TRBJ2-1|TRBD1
CASSERQGGYNEQFF
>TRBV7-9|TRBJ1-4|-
CASSQTVGSGKLFF
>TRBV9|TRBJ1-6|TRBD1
CASSPTGGTSPKPLHF
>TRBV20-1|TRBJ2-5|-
CSARDMGTAQETQYF
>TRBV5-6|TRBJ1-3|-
CASSLSGGIPYSGNTIYF
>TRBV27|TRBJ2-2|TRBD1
CASSRGTVGTGELFF